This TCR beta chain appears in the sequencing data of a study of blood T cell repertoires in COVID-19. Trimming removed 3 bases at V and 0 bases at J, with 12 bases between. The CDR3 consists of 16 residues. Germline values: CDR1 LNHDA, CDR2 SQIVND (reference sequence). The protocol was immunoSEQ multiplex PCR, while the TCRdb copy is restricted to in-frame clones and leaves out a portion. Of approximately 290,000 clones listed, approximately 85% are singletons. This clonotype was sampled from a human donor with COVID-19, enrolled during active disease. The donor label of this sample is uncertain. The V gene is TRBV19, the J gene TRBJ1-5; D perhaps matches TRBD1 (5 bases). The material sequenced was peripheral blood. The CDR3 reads CASSMGGARSNQPQHF. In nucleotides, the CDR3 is TGTGCCAGTAGTATGGGAGGGGCCCGTAGCAATCAGCCCCAGCATTTT. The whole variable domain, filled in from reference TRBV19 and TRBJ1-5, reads DGGITQSPKYLFRKEGQNVTLSCEQNLNHDAMYWYRQDPGQGLRLIYYSQIVNDFQKGDIAEGYSVSREKKESFPLTVTSAQKNPTAFYLCASSMGGARSNQPQHFGDGTRLSIL.